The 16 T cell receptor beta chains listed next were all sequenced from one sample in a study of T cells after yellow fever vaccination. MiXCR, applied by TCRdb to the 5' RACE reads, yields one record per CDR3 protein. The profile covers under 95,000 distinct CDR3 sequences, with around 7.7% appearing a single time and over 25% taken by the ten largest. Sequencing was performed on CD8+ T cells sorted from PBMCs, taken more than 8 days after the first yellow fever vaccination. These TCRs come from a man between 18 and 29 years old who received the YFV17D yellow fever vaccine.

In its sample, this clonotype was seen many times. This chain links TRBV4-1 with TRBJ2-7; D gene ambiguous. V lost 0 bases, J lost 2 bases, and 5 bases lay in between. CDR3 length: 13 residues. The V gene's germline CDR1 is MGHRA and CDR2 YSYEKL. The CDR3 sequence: CASSQEPAYEQYF. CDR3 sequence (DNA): TGCGCCAGCAGCCAAGAGCCAGCCTACGAGCAGTACTTC.

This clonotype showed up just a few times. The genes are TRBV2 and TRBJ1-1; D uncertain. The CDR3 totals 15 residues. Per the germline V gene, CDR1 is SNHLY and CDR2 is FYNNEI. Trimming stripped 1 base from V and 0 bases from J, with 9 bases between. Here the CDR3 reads CASSEGQSMNTEAFF. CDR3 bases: TGTGCCAGCAGTGAAGGACAAAGTATGAACACTGAAGCTTTCTTT.

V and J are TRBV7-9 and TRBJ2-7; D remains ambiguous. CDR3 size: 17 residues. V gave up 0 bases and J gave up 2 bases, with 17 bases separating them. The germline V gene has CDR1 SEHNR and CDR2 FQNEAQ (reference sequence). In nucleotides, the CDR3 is TGTGCCAGCAGCTTAGCCCCCGGTCCAACCTGGGCCTACGAGCAGTACGTC. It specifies CASSLAPGPTWAYEQYV.

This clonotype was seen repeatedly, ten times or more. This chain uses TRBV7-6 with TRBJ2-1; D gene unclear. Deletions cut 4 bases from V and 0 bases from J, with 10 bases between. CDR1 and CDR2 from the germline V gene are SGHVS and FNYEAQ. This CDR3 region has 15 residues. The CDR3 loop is CASSSDLSSYNEQFF. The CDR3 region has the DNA TGTGCCAGCAGCTCGGACCTTAGCTCCTACAATGAGCAGTTCTTC.

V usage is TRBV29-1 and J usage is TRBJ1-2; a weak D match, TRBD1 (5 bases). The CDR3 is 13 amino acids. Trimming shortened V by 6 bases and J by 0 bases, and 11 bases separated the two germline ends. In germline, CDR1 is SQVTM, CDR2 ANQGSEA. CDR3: CSVRDVTNYGYTF. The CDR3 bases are TGCAGCGTCCGGGACGTAACTAACTATGGCTACACCTTC.

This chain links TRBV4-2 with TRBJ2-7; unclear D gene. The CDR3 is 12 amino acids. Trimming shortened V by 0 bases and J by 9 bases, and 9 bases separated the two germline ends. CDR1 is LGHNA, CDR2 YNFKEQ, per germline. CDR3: CASSQDSTMQYF. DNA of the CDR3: TGTGCCAGCAGCCAAGATTCAACGATGCAGTACTTC.

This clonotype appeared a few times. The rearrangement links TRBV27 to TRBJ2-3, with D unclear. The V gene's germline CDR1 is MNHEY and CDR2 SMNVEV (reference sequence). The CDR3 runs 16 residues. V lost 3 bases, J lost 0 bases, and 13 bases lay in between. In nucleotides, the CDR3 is TGTGCCAGCAGTTTCCGAAGAGACACTAGCACAGATACGCAGTATTTT. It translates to CASSFRRDTSTDTQYF.

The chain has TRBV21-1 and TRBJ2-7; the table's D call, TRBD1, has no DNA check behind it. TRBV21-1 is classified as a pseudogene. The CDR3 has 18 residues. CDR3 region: CASSKGRRQGQSSYEQYV. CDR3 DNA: TGTGCCAGCAGCAAAGGTCGGAGACAGGGGCAAAGCTCCTACGAGCAGTACGTC.

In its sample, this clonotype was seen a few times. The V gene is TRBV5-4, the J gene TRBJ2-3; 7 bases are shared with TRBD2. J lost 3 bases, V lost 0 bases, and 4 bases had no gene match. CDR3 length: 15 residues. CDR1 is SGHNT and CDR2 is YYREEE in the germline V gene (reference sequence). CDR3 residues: CASSLVSGLTDTQYF. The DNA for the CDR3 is TGTGCCAGCAGCTTGGTTAGCGGGTTGACAGATACGCAGTATTTT. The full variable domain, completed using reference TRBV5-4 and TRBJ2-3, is ETGVTQSPTHLIKTRGQQVTLRCSSQSGHNTVSWYQQALGQGPQFIFQYYREEENGRGNFPPRFSGLQFPNYSSELNVNALELDDSALYLCASSLVSGLTDTQYFGPGTRLTVL.

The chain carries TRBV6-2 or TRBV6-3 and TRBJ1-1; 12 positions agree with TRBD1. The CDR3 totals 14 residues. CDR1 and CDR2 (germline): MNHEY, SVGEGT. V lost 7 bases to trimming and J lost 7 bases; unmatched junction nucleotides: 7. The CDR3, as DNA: TGTGCCAGCATCCCGGGACAGGGGGCTTTTGAAGCTTTCTTT. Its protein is CASIPGQGAFEAFF.

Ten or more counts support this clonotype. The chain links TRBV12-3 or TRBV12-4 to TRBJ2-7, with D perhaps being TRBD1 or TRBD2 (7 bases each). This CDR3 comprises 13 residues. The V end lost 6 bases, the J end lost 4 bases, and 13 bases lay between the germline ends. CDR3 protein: CASSRQGGYEQYF. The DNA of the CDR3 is TGTGCCAGCAGCCGACAGGGAGGGTACGAGCAGTACTTC.

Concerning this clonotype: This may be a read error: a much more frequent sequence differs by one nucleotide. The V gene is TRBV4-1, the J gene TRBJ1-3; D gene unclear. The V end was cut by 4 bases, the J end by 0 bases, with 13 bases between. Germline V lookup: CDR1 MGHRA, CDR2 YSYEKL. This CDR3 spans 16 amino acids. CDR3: CASSLGRLDSGNTIYF. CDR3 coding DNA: TGCGCCAGCAGCCTAGGACGGCTCGACTCTGGAAACACCATATATTTT.

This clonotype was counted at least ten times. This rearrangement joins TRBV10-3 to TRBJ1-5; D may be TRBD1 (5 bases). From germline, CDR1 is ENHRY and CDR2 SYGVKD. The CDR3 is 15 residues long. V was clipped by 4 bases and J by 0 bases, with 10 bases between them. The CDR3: CAISGDRASNQPQHF. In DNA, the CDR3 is TGTGCCATCAGTGGAGACAGAGCTAGCAATCAGCCCCAGCATTTT.

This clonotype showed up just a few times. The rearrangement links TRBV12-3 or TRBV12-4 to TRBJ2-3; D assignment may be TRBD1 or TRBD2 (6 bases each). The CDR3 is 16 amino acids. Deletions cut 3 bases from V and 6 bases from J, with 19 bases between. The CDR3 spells CASSFPGGLAWDTQYF. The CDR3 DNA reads TGTGCCAGCAGTTTTCCCGGGGGCTTGGCTTGGGATACGCAGTATTTT.

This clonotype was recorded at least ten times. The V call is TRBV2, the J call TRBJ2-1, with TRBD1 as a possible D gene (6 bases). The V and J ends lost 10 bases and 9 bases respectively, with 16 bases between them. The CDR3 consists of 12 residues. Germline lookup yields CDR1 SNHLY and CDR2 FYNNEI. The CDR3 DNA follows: TGTGCCACCCCGCTGACAGGTGGTGAGCAGTTCTTC. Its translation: CATPLTGGEQFF.

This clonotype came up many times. CDR3 sequence (DNA): TGCGCCAGCAGCCTCAGGGAGTCTCAGCCCCAGCATTTT. Translated: CASSLRESQPQHF. The chain recombines TRBV4-1 with TRBJ1-5; tentative D call: TRBD1 (5 bases). There are 13 residues in the CDR3. CDR1 MGHRA and CDR2 YSYEKL come from the germline V gene. V lost 4 bases and J lost 6, with 10 bases in between.